The 30 T cell receptor beta chains below all came from one sample that was sequenced in a study of T-cell memory formation after mild COVID-19. TCRdb re-called the 5' RACE reads through MiXCR, storing one row per CDR3 protein. The sample contains 100,000 to 150,000 distinct CDR3 sequences, about a sixth of which appear only once. Sequencing was done on a sample of PBMCs or a T cell subset sorted from them (not recorded which). These receptors all stem from an adult woman who had mild COVID-19 (a few samples of this study predate the infection). Cell type and time point are not known.

CDR3 bases: TGCGCCAGCAGCTTGGTTCTCACCCCTGATTACTACGAGCAGTACTTC. It encodes CASSLVLTPDYYEQYF. This sequence joins TRBV5-1 and TRBJ2-7; D gene uncertain. Germline V CDR1 and CDR2: SGHRS, YFSETQ. Trimming took 0 bases from V and 3 from J, leaving 16 bases between them. The CDR3 is 16 residues long. The entire variable domain, with the rest obtained from reference TRBV5-1 and TRBJ2-7, is as follows: KAGVTQTPRYLIKTRGQQVTLSCSPISGHRSVSWYQQTPGQGLQFLFEYFSETQRNKGNFPGRFSGRQFSNSRSEMNVSTLELGDSALYLCASSLVLTPDYYEQYFGPGTRLTVT.

There are a few counts of this clonotype. The CDR3 DNA sequence: TGTGCCAGCAGCGTATGGGGCACAGGGGACCACGCTGAAGCTTTCTTT. Encoded protein: CASSVWGTGDHAEAFF. The genes are TRBV9 and TRBJ1-1; 7 positions match TRBD1. The germline CDR1 and CDR2 sequences are SGDLS and YYNGEE. After removal of 1 base from V and 6 bases from J, the junction contained 12 bases not matched to a gene. The CDR3 consists of 16 residues.

This chain joins TRBV7-9 and TRBJ2-5; TRBD1 matches at 7 bases. Germline values: CDR1 SEHNR, CDR2 FQNEAQ (reference sequence). Trimming cost V 1 base and J 5 bases; bases outside gene matches: 7. The CDR3 runs to 15 residues. CDR3 in amino acids: CASSLVQYRGETQYF. The CDR3 DNA is TGTGCCAGCAGCTTAGTACAGTACAGGGGTGAGACCCAGTACTTC. The entire variable domain, with the rest obtained from reference TRBV7-9 and TRBJ2-5, is as follows: DTGVSQNPRHKITKRGQNVTFRCDPISEHNRLYWYRQTLGQGPEFLTYFQNEAQLEKSRLLSDRFSAERPKGSFSTLEIQRTEQGDSAMYLCASSLVQYRGETQYFGPGTRLLVL.

This clonotype has only a few counts. This chain joins TRBV19 and TRBJ2-4; possibly TRBD2 for D (6 bases). V lost 5 bases, J lost 7 bases, and 15 bases lay in between. Per germline, CDR1 LNHDA and CDR2 SQIVND (reference sequence). The CDR3 spans 14 residues. The CDR3 reads CASSPRERMNIQYF. The CDR3 DNA reads as TGTGCCAGTAGTCCCCGGGAGCGGATGAACATTCAGTACTTC.

The chain joins TRBV7-8 to TRBJ1-2; D possibly corresponds to TRBD1 (5 bases). Trimming pared 1 base from V and 3 bases from J, leaving 9 bases between. This CDR3 region has 14 residues. Germline loops: CDR1 SGHVS, CDR2 FQNEAQ. The CDR3 nucleotides are TGTGCCAGCAGCTTAGGGGGGAAAGACTATGGCTACACCTTC. This gives the protein CASSLGGKDYGYTF.

This clonotype was seen more than once but under ten times. In DNA, the CDR3 is TGCAGTGCTAGAGATGCCCGACGAGGCGATGAGCAGTTCTTC. Its translation is CSARDARRGDEQFF. The chain couples TRBV20-1 to TRBJ2-1; unclear D gene. The CDR3 runs to 14 residues. Germline values: CDR1 DFQATT, CDR2 SNEGSKA (reference sequence). V was pared by 0 bases and J by 8 bases, with 14 bases between.

This clonotype has a handful of counts. This sequence joins TRBV5-1 and TRBJ2-7; TRBD1 might be the D (5 bases). V was cut by 5 bases and J by 5 bases, with 17 bases left in between. Germline-derived CDR1 and CDR2 are SGHRS and YFSETQ. CDR3 length: 14 residues. CDR3 DNA sequence: TGCGCCAGCAGGGCAGGGCCTTCGCGCGACGAGCAGTACTTC. This codes for CASRAGPSRDEQYF.

This clonotype was seen more than once but under ten times. The chain combines TRBV15 with TRBJ2-7; no reliable D call. This CDR3 region has 13 residues. Trimming took 0 bases from V and 4 from J, leaving 7 bases between them. Germline V lookup: CDR1 LNHNV, CDR2 YYDKDF (reference sequence). CDR3 residues: CATSRDTEYEQYF. The CDR3 DNA follows: TGTGCCACCAGCAGAGATACAGAGTACGAGCAGTACTTC.

This clonotype was counted ten times or more. The chain carries TRBV11-2 and TRBJ2-1; D gene unclear. CDR3 length: 12 amino acids. CDR1 and CDR2 (germline): SGHAT, FQNNGV. Trimming removed 1 base from V and 3 bases from J, with 1 base in between. In nucleotides, the CDR3 is TGTGCCAGCAGCTTAGTCTACAATGAGCAGTTCTTC. It translates to CASSLVYNEQFF.

The V call is TRBV7-9, the J call TRBJ2-7; 10 bases line up with TRBD2. This CDR3 comprises 12 residues. J was trimmed by 6 bases and V by 8 bases; bases with no gene match: 4. Germline loops: CDR1 SEHNR, CDR2 FQNEAQ (reference sequence). CDR3 DNA sequence: TGTGCCAGCGTAAGGACTAGCGGCGAGCAGTACTTC. It encodes CASVRTSGEQYF.

The gene calls are TRBV4-1 and TRBJ1-4; D might be TRBD1 (5 bases). V gave up 5 bases and J gave up 6 bases, with 10 bases separating them. The CDR3 extends over 13 amino acids. Germline CDR1 MGHRA, CDR2 YSYEKL. This CDR3 reads CASSWGGDEKLFF. CDR3 DNA sequence: TGCGCCAGCAGCTGGGGCGGGGATGAAAAACTGTTTTTT.

This clonotype was seen a handful of times. V and J are TRBV9 and TRBJ2-1, with D hard to call. There are 13 residues in the CDR3. Trimming took off 0 bases at V and 4 bases at J, with 5 bases between the two ends. The germline V gene has CDR1 SGDLS and CDR2 YYNGEE. For the CDR3, the DNA is TGTGCCAGCAGCGTAGAAAGTTACAATGAGCAGTTCTTC. Protein: CASSVESYNEQFF.

This clonotype came up a few times. V usage is TRBV3-1 and J usage is TRBJ2-3; TRBD2 matches 14 bases. V lost 0 bases, J lost 4 bases, and 3 bases stayed unmatched. The CDR3 contains 17 residues. Germline V CDR1 and CDR2: LGHDT, YNNKEL (reference sequence). DNA of the CDR3: TGTGCCAGCAGCCAAGATAGGGGACTAGCGGGAGCAGATACGCAGTATTTT. Translating it yields CASSQDRGLAGADTQYF.

The V call is TRBV10-3, the J call TRBJ2-2; D gene unclear. The germline CDR1 and CDR2 sequences are ENHRY and SYGVKD. V was clipped by 8 bases and J by 4 bases, with 35 bases between them. This CDR3 comprises 21 residues. The CDR3 DNA reads TGTGCCATCCGCCCGACTGACGGACGGACGGTAGGGCCTACGGGCACCGGGGAGCTGTTTTTT. Its protein product is CAIRPTDGRTVGPTGTGELFF.

The V gene is TRBV19, the J gene TRBJ1-1, with D possibly being TRBD1 (5 bases). Trimming took 3 bases from V and 0 from J, leaving 17 bases between them. The CDR3 spans 17 residues. The germline CDR1 and CDR2 sequences are LNHDA and SQIVND (reference sequence). The CDR3 reads CASSIEAVGAVNTEAFF. CDR3 nucleotides: TGTGCCAGTAGTATTGAGGCAGTAGGGGCTGTGAACACTGAAGCTTTCTTT.

Only a few counts were recorded for this clonotype. The V gene is TRBV7-9, the J gene TRBJ1-1; D may be TRBD1 (5 bases). This CDR3 is built from 15 residues. Germline CDR1 and CDR2: SEHNR and FQNEAQ (reference sequence). The V and J ends lost 1 base and 1 base respectively, with 10 bases between them. CDR3 bases: TGTGCCAGCAGCTTAGTCGAGACAGCGAACACTGAAGCTTTCTTT. Encoded protein: CASSLVETANTEAFF.

This chain connects TRBV7-8 to TRBJ1-2; TRBD1 matches at 10 bases. CDR3 length: 16 residues. CDR1 is SGHVS and CDR2 is FQNEAQ in the germline V gene. V shed 2 bases and J 4 bases; nucleotides not matched to a gene: 7. CDR3 sequence (DNA): TGTGCCAGCAGCTTATCCGGGACAGGGGCCGCCTATGGCTACACCTTC. It is translated as CASSLSGTGAAYGYTF.

This chain joins TRBV12-3 or TRBV12-4 and TRBJ1-5, with no clear D. The CDR3 sequence is 13 residues long. The V end lost 2 bases, the J end lost 2 bases, and 4 bases lay between the germline ends. Here the CDR3 reads CASSLTGNQPQHF. The DNA of the CDR3 is TGTGCCAGCAGTTTAACGGGCAATCAGCCCCAGCATTTT.

CDR3 in amino acids: CASSLPRGTEAFF. CDR3 DNA: TGTGCCAGCAGTCTCCCTCGGGGGACTGAAGCTTTCTTT. The rearrangement uses TRBV27 and TRBJ1-1; D might be TRBD1 (5 bases). This CDR3 has 13 residues. Germline V CDR1 and CDR2: MNHEY, SMNVEV (reference sequence). V shed 5 bases and J shed 5 bases, with 12 bases lying between them.

The sample holds a few counts of this clonotype. This chain joins TRBV11-1 and TRBJ2-1; 7 bases align to TRBD2. V dropped 2 bases and J dropped 0; count of bases not matched to a gene: 10. The CDR3 is made up of 18 amino acids. Germline CDR1 reads SGHAT; CDR2 reads FQDESV (reference sequence). The chain's CDR3 is CASSLSPHERDSYNEQFF. The DNA of the CDR3 is TGTGCCAGCAGCTTATCCCCCCACGAGCGGGACTCCTACAATGAGCAGTTCTTC. Looking up the rest from reference TRBV11-1 and TRBJ2-1 gives the full variable domain: EAEVAQSPRYKITEKSQAVAFWCDPISGHATLYWYRQILGQGPELLVQFQDESVVDDSQLPKDRFSAERLKGVDSTLKIQPAELGDSAMYLCASSLSPHERDSYNEQFFGPGTRLTVL.

This clonotype was detected once. The rearrangement links TRBV15 to TRBJ2-3, with D possibly being TRBD2 (6 bases). CDR3 length equals 16 residues. Germline values: CDR1 LNHNV, CDR2 YYDKDF (reference sequence). The V end lost 9 bases, the J end lost 0 bases, and 19 bases lay between the germline ends. The CDR3 protein is CATSTEEGSSTDTQYF. The CDR3 nucleotides read TGTGCCACTTCAACAGAGGAGGGATCTAGCACAGATACGCAGTATTTT.

This clonotype was seen more than once but under ten times. This sequence joins TRBV7-8 and TRBJ2-5, with TRBD2 identical over 12 bases. Germline lookup yields CDR1 SGHVS and CDR2 FQNEAQ. CDR3 length: 16 amino acids. Losses at the gene ends were 4 bases for V and 5 bases for J; bases not matched to a gene: 8. DNA for the CDR3: TGTGCCAGCAGCTACCGGCTAGCGGGAGGGTGGGAGACCCAGTACTTC. Translated, it gives CASSYRLAGGWETQYF.

This chain uses TRBV20-1 with TRBJ2-2; weak D call: TRBD1 (6 bases). Germline V gene lookup returns CDR1 DFQATT and CDR2 SNEGSKA (reference sequence). V lost 6 bases and J 4 bases, leaving 9 bases between the germline ends. The CDR3 spans 12 residues. In nucleotides, the CDR3 is TGCAGTGCCAGGACAGTCACCGGGGAGCTGTTTTTT. This sequence encodes CSARTVTGELFF.

This clonotype was counted between two and nine times. The chain is built from TRBV12-3 or TRBV12-4 and TRBJ2-7, with 9 bases lining up with TRBD2. The CDR3 runs 14 residues. Trimming removed 6 bases from V and 7 bases from J; junction bases left unmatched: 10. DNA for the CDR3: TGTGCCAGCAGGGCTAGCGGGACGGGTATAGAGCAGTACTTC. This translates into CASRASGTGIEQYF.

The chain links TRBV3-1 to TRBJ1-2, with TRBD1 matching 8 bases. The junction had 5 bases not matched to a gene; V was cut back by 4 bases and J by 1 base. Germline V gene sequence: CDR1 LGHDT, CDR2 YNNKEL (reference sequence). This CDR3 has 15 residues. The CDR3 bases are TGTGCCAGCAGCCCCGGGACAGGCTATAACTATGGCTACACCTTC. Amino acid sequence: CASSPGTGYNYGYTF.

This clonotype was counted between two and nine times. This chain's CDR3 is CASRSGGSTDTQYF. In DNA, the CDR3 is TGTGCCAGCAGAAGCGGGGGGTCCACAGATACGCAGTATTTT. J is TRBJ2-3 and V is TRBV9, with 9 bases lining up with TRBD2. Germline assignment: CDR1 SGDLS and CDR2 YYNGEE. There are 14 residues in the CDR3. V lost 5 bases and J lost 2; bases outside the gene matches: 3.

In its sample, this clonotype was seen a few times. The gene calls are TRBV15 and TRBJ2-3, with D tentatively TRBD1 (6 bases). The V gene's germline CDR1 is LNHNV and CDR2 YYDKDF (reference sequence). Trimming shortened V by 0 bases and J by 5 bases, and 12 bases separated the two germline ends. This CDR3 comprises 15 residues. CDR3 coding DNA: TGTGCCACCAGCAGAGACCAGGGGTTCAAAGATACGCAGTATTTT. The encoded protein is CATSRDQGFKDTQYF.

This clonotype was observed a few times. The CDR3 reads CATGGGALTDTQYF. CDR3 DNA: TGTGCAACCGGCGGGGGGGCGTTAACAGATACGCAGTATTTT. This sequence joins TRBV12-3 or TRBV12-4 and TRBJ2-3, with 9 positions matching TRBD2. The CDR3 is 14 residues long.

This clonotype was observed a handful of times. The rearrangement links TRBV21-1 to TRBJ2-1; the table's D call TRBD2 went unverified against the DNA. TRBV21-1 is a recognized pseudogene. This CDR3 contains 16 residues. In DNA form, the CDR3 reads TGTGCCAGCAGTCTAGCGGGAGGAAACTCCTACAATGAGCAGTTCTTC. Translation: CASSLAGGNSYNEQFF.

This clonotype was counted only a few times. At one of its ends the junction is not consistent with the germline gene, which may arise from a read error. The chain employs TRBV5-1 and TRBJ1-1; TRBD1 matches at 10 bases. Germline lookup yields CDR1 SGHRS and CDR2 YFSETQ. The CDR3 extends over 12 amino acids. CDR3 in DNA: TGCGCCAGCAGCTCGGGCCCGGGACAGGGGATCTTT. It yields the protein CASSSGPGQGIF.